This T cell receptor (beta chain) was identified during a study of metastatic and nonmetastatic thyroid tumors. As processed by the authors: A classifier for distant metastasis in papillary thyroid cancer was constructed using CDR3 differences observed across clinicopathological groups. Through MiXCR, TCRdb re-clonotyped the PCR reads. In this record, the V and J calls reflect TCRdb's handling and not the investigators' own analysis. The sample holds some 29,000 clones, approximately 7% seen once. The V end lost 0 bases, the J end lost 4 bases, and 17 bases lay between the germline ends. Germline lookup yields CDR1 LGHNA and CDR2 YSLEER. The CDR3 totals 17 residues. None of the patients had undergone any treatment ahead of thyroid surgery.

The chain uses TRBV4-3 and TRBJ2-3, with D unclear. The sequenced material came from blood. The receptor was derived from a female donor with papillary thyroid cancer or a benign thyroid nodule (not recorded which). Some clones in this sample may be carry-over from other donors' samples. CDR3: CASSQDYSPGFPDTQYF. For the CDR3, the DNA is TGCGCCAGCAGCCAAGATTACAGCCCCGGTTTCCCAGATACGCAGTATTTT.